The clone carrying this TCR beta chain was observed a handful of times. As yet, its antigen is unknown. The data stem from a study of CD8 T cells in ankylosing spondylitis. By quantitative 5'-RACE with molecular barcodes, the TCR beta libraries were made. TCRdb itself ran the 5' RACE reads through MiXCR, one entry per CDR3 protein. Counted here are hundreds of thousands of distinct CDR3 sequences, roughly 27% occurring once; the ten biggest clones make up 0.89%. Broader study findings: The clones that were linked to disease were reported to be significantly enriched in matched synovial fluid samples from ankylosing spondylitis patients. The study identified a TCR beta motif of 7 or 8 highly homologous variants that appeared characteristic of ankylosing spondylitis blood.

Looked up from germline, CDR1 is SGHAT and CDR2 is FQNNGV. Trimming stripped 4 bases from V and 5 bases from J, with 17 bases between. The CDR3 loop spans 15 amino acids. This receptor was obtained from a male donor with ankylosing spondylitis. Sequenced: blood, either unsorted or a sorted T cell fraction (not recorded which). The rearrangement uses TRBV11-2 and TRBJ1-2; D gene uncertain. This chain's CDR3 is CASSSPGIQGYGYTF. CDR3 bases: TGTGCCAGCAGCTCGCCCGGGATCCAAGGGTATGGCTACACCTTC.